These 5 T cell receptor beta chains share one sample of origin, sequenced in a study of blood T cell repertoires in COVID-19. The assay was immunoSEQ multiplex PCR, and TCRdb's table has in-frame clones only and misses some. The profile shows approximately 270,000 clones, 70% to 90% of them singletons. The specimen sequenced was PBMCs or T cells enriched from blood (not recorded which). These receptors came from a woman aged 30 to 39 who had recovered from COVID-19.

The chain combines TRBV6-5 with TRBJ2-3; D unclear. The germline V gene encodes CDR1 MNHEY and CDR2 SVGAGI. CDR3 size: 12 residues. The V end lost 7 bases, the J end lost 2 bases, and 7 bases lay between the germline ends. The CDR3 is CASMRFTDTQYF. The CDR3 DNA sequence: TGTGCCAGCATGCGGTTCACAGATACGCAGTATTTT.

J is TRBJ2-5 and V is TRBV11-2; 13 nucleotides match TRBD2. V shed 1 base and J 3 bases; nucleotides not matched to a gene: 5. The CDR3 extends over 17 amino acids. CDR1 is SGHAT and CDR2 is FQNNGV in the germline V gene. The CDR3 DNA sequence: TGTGCCAGCAGCTTAGTGGTGGGACTAGCGGGAAAAGAGACCCAGTACTTC. This sequence encodes CASSLVVGLAGKETQYF.

This chain joins TRBV28 and TRBJ1-5; possibly TRBD1 for D (6 bases). Germline V lookup: CDR1 MDHEN, CDR2 SYDVKM. Deletions cut 6 bases from V and 9 bases from J, with 24 bases between. The length of the CDR3 is 16 residues. DNA of the CDR3: TGTGCCAGCAGCCTCCCTACAGGGTATGAGGTTCTGCCCCAGCATTTT. This translates into CASSLPTGYEVLPQHF.

This sequence joins TRBV18 and TRBJ1-1; a weak D match, TRBD1 (5 bases). Germline loops: CDR1 KGHSH, CDR2 LQKENI. This CDR3 comprises 14 residues. V lost 3 bases to trimming and J lost 5 bases, with 13 bases between them. CDR3 nucleotide sequence: TGTGCCAGCTCACCCAGCAGGGTGAGGACTGAAGCTTTCTTT. As protein: CASSPSRVRTEAFF.

The chain joins TRBV28 to TRBJ1-2; D gene uncertain. Germline CDR1 and CDR2: MDHEN and SYDVKM. V shed 6 bases and J shed 2 bases, with 19 bases lying between them. The CDR3 is made up of 16 amino acids. This CDR3 reads CASSVAGLLPNYGYTF. DNA of the CDR3: TGTGCCAGCAGCGTTGCCGGTCTTCTCCCCAACTATGGCTACACCTTC.